This T cell receptor (beta chain) came from a study of identical twins. Study-wide results and limits: Partly confounded zero-insertion analyses could result from invariant MAIT and iNKT cells. Within cord blood, abundant beta clonotypes carried fewer insertions, but memory repertoires showed no such trend.

TCRdb reprocessed the 5' RACE reads with MiXCR, giving one entry per CDR3 protein. The table lists 690,000 or so distinct CDR3 sequences, 6.1% of them singletons. On this clonotype: Its antigen is still unknown.

Input material: naive T cells sorted from blood. The origin of this receptor is a man between 18 and 29 years old in good health.

CDR3 in DNA: TGTGCCAGCTCATCCTCGACCCCAACTAATGAAAAACTGTTTTTT. Protein product: CASSSSTPTNEKLFF. V and J are TRBV18 and TRBJ1-4; D is unresolved. The CDR3 has 15 amino acids. Germline V gives CDR1 KGHSH, CDR2 LQKENI. V lost 5 bases and J 0 bases, leaving 10 bases between the germline ends.